Below are 21 T cell receptor beta chains sequenced from a single sample in a study of T cells in Graves' hyperthyroidism and ophthalmopathy. The CDR3 regions of TCR beta were amplified from RNA transcripts. The HTBI primer set served for first-round RT-PCR of the TCR CDR3. TCRdb analysed the multiplex PCR reads with MiXCR anew, one entry per CDR3 protein. The table includes around 700,000 distinct CDR3 sequences, around 40% detected once. The sample was blood. These receptors were taken from a woman aged 40 to 55 with Graves' hyperthyroidism.

This clonotype turned up a few times. This chain links TRBV5-4 with TRBJ1-4; D gene uncertain. V lost 1 base and J 4 bases, leaving 11 bases between the germline ends. The CDR3 extends over 15 amino acids. Germline V lookup: CDR1 SGHNT, CDR2 YYREEE (reference sequence). CDR3 sequence: CASSLSPSLNEKLFF. The CDR3 region has the DNA TGTGCCAGCAGCTTGTCGCCCAGCCTTAATGAAAAACTGTTTTTT.

This clonotype came up many times. The chain joins TRBV4-1 to TRBJ1-5; D gene ambiguous. Germline CDR1 and CDR2: MGHRA and YSYEKL. V lost 4 bases and J 4 bases, leaving 11 bases between the germline ends. The CDR3 length is 14 residues. The CDR3, as DNA: TGCGCCAGCAGCCGCTCAAGCGCTAATCAGCCCCAGCATTTT. This codes for CASSRSSANQPQHF.

Turning to this clonotype: Being one base from a much bigger clone, this may be a read error. The rearrangement links TRBV7-2 to TRBJ1-2; D may be TRBD1 (5 bases). The CDR3 covers 12 residues. Germline CDR1 reads SGHTA; CDR2 reads FQGNSA. The CDR3 region is CASSPAMRGCTF. The CDR3 bases are TGTGCCAGCAGTCCTGCGATGAGGGGCTGCACCTTC.

This clonotype was seen a handful of times. The chain has TRBV6-2 or TRBV6-3 and TRBJ2-7; D is perhaps TRBD1 (6 bases). Looked up from germline, CDR1 is MNHEY and CDR2 is SVGEGT. The germline V and J ends were trimmed by 0 bases and 3 bases, with 12 bases remaining between them. The length of the CDR3 is 15 residues. The CDR3 spells CASSYSSRGFYEQYF. The CDR3 DNA follows: TGTGCCAGCAGTTACTCGTCCAGGGGATTCTACGAGCAGTACTTC.

The chain uses TRBV2 and TRBJ2-7; maybe TRBD1 (6 bases). V was trimmed by 8 bases and J by 5 bases, leaving 19 bases between them. Germline V gives CDR1 SNHLY, CDR2 FYNNEI. The CDR3 is made up of 14 amino acids. CDR3 sequence reads: CASGPGEETNEQYF. CDR3 nucleotides: TGTGCCAGCGGCCCAGGGGAAGAGACCAACGAGCAGTACTTC.

This clonotype showed up just a few times. This chain connects TRBV7-2 to TRBJ1-4, with TRBD1 as a possible D gene (5 bases). Looked up from germline, CDR1 is SGHTA and CDR2 is FQGNSA. V was pared by 5 bases and J by 11 bases, with 21 bases between. The length of the CDR3 is 15 residues. The CDR3 loop reads CASSPTGAGMEKLFF. The CDR3 DNA reads TGTGCCAGCAGCCCCACCGGGGCTGGCATGGAGAAACTGTTTTTT.

This clonotype was detected a few times. The junction differs from germline at one of its ends, possibly a read error. The J gene is TRBJ1-1, the V gene TRBV10-2; D is unclear. This CDR3 comprises 15 residues. CDR1 is WSHSY, CDR2 SAAADI, per germline. The CDR3, as DNA: TGTGCCAGCAGCCCGATACTCCTTTTGAACACTGAAGCTTTCTTT. This codes for CASSPILLLNTEAFF.

A few counts support this clonotype. The chain recombines TRBV19 with TRBJ1-2; 7 bases are a match to TRBD1. Germline V gene lookup returns CDR1 LNHDA and CDR2 SQIVND (reference sequence). J lost 4 bases, V lost 6 bases, and 14 bases had no gene match. CDR3 length equals 16 residues. The CDR3 DNA is TGTGCCAGTAGCCAGGGGGACAGACCTGCCCCCTATGGCTACACCTTC. Encoded protein: CASSQGDRPAPYGYTF.

This clonotype has a count of ten or more. The V and J genes are TRBV2 and TRBJ1-3, with TRBD1 matching over 9 bases. Trimming removed 6 bases from V and 3 bases from J; junction bases left unmatched: 9. The CDR3 totals 16 residues. The V gene's germline CDR1 is SNHLY and CDR2 FYNNEI. CDR3 sequence (DNA): TGTGCCAGCAGGACGGTTTACAGGGGGCGTGGAAACACCATATATTTT. Translating it yields CASRTVYRGRGNTIYF.

A few counts support this clonotype. V usage is TRBV3-1 and J usage is TRBJ1-5; weak D call: TRBD1 (5 bases). Germline CDR1 LGHDT, CDR2 YNNKEL (reference sequence). The CDR3 is made up of 13 amino acids. V was cut by 3 bases and J by 12 bases, with 15 bases left in between. The DNA for the CDR3 is TGTGCCAGCAGCCAGGGCTCCGGGACCCACCAGCATTTT. Its protein is CASSQGSGTHQHF.

This clonotype was recorded once. The CDR3 does not close with the conserved phenylalanine or tryptophan, likely indicating a read error. The gene calls are TRBV9 and TRBJ2-7; D might be TRBD1 (7 bases). This CDR3 is built from 14 residues. Trimming took 2 bases from V and 4 from J, leaving 13 bases between them. Germline loops: CDR1 SGDLS, CDR2 YYNGEE. Here the CDR3 reads CASSVGGGAYEQYL. DNA for the CDR3: TGTGCCAGCAGCGTCGGAGGGGGCGCGTACGAGCAGTACCTC.

For this clonotype: Being one base from a much bigger clone, this may be a read error. V and J are TRBV7-2 and TRBJ1-1, with D unresolved. Germline CDR1 is SGHTA and CDR2 is FQGNSA. The CDR3 runs 14 residues. The CDR3 region has the DNA TGTGCCAGCAGCCTGGTTCCGGGGTTGACTGAAGCTTCCTTT. Its protein product is CASSLVPGLTEASF.

This clonotype is a singleton in its sample. This chain uses TRBV2 with TRBJ1-2; D call uncertain. Germline-derived CDR1 and CDR2 are SNHLY and FYNNEI. The CDR3 spans 12 residues. V was shortened by 4 bases and J by 6 bases, with 9 bases between the two germline ends. CDR3 coding DNA: TGTGCCAGCAGTGGAAGGGAGGATGGCTACACCTTC. Protein product: CASSGREDGYTF.

This clonotype turned up a few times. The chain recombines TRBV20-1 with TRBJ2-5, with 10 bases fitting TRBD2. This CDR3 contains 15 residues. V lost 4 bases and J lost 5; bases outside the gene matches: 10. CDR1 DFQATT and CDR2 SNEGSKA come from the germline V gene (reference sequence). The CDR3 nucleotides read TGCAGTGCTATGGGGCTAGCGGGGGTATCGGAGACCCAGTACTTC. It is translated as CSAMGLAGVSETQYF.

This clonotype was recorded at least ten times. The V gene is TRBV9, the J gene TRBJ2-7; D is perhaps TRBD1 (5 bases). V was pared by 0 bases and J by 4 bases, with 8 bases between. Germline V gene data show CDR1 as SGDLS and CDR2 as YYNGEE. The CDR3 loop spans 13 amino acids. CDR3 nucleotides: TGTGCCAGCAGCGTAGAAACAGGATACGAGCAGTACTTC. Translation: CASSVETGYEQYF.

This clonotype was seen a handful of times. The V gene is TRBV5-5, the J gene TRBJ1-1; D uncertain. This CDR3 region has 17 residues. Per the germline V gene, CDR1 is SGHKS and CDR2 is YYEKEE (reference sequence). V was clipped by 3 bases and J by 1 base, with 19 bases between them. The CDR3 loop reads CASSWGSTGWRNTEAFF. DNA of the CDR3: TGTGCCAGCAGCTGGGGTTCGACGGGGTGGAGGAACACTGAAGCTTTCTTT.

The chain is built from TRBV18 and TRBJ2-5, with 11 bases lining up with TRBD1. CDR3 size: 14 residues. V was clipped by 6 bases and J by 6 bases; unmatched bases: 6. The germline CDR1 and CDR2 sequences are KGHSH and LQKENI. The CDR3 loop is CASSLGQGAKTQYF. DNA of the CDR3: TGTGCCAGCTCCCTAGGACAGGGGGCCAAGACCCAGTACTTC.

About this clonotype: A clone one base away is much larger, so this may be a read error. The chain combines TRBV29-1 with TRBJ1-2; D is ambiguous. The CDR3 length is 13 residues. The V end was cut by 4 bases, the J end by 6 bases, with 15 bases between. Germline V CDR1 and CDR2: SQVTM, ANQGSEA. The CDR3 here is CSVVILSNNGYTF. Written as DNA, the CDR3 is TGCAGCGTTGTAATCCTATCAAACAATGGCTACACCTTC.

This clonotype was seen repeatedly, ten times or more. The chain joins TRBV5-8 to TRBJ1-6, with a tentative D call TRBD1 (6 bases). V lost 6 bases to trimming and J lost 9 bases, with 22 bases between them. Germline CDR1 reads SGHTS; CDR2 reads YDEGEE. The CDR3 spans 16 residues. Here the CDR3 reads CASTHRDVRDGSPLHF. The CDR3 nucleotides are TGTGCCAGCACCCACAGGGATGTGAGAGATGGTTCACCCCTCCACTTT.

The chain joins TRBV19 to TRBJ1-1; possible D gene TRBD1, 5 bases. V lost 4 bases to trimming and J lost 4 bases, with 10 bases between them. The V gene's germline CDR1 is LNHDA and CDR2 SQIVND (reference sequence). This CDR3 has 13 residues. CDR3 residues: CASSRGLGTEAFF. The CDR3 DNA is TGTGCCAGTAGTAGGGGGTTAGGCACTGAAGCTTTCTTT.

For this clonotype: Since a much larger clone is just one base distant, this may be a read error. The CDR3: CASSVGDYNSPLHF. CDR3 nucleotide sequence: TGCGCCAGCAGCGTTGGGGACTATAATTCACCCCTCCACTTT. This rearrangement joins TRBV5-1 to TRBJ1-6; D unclear. Germline V lookup: CDR1 SGHRS, CDR2 YFSETQ. This CDR3 region has 14 residues. V was trimmed by 4 bases and J by 3 bases, leaving 8 bases between them.